This T cell receptor (beta chain) was obtained from a study of shared clonotypes between healthy human individuals. Healthy adults negative for HIV, lacking recent acute infections or vaccinations, served as donors. Spread over ten immunoSEQ deep assay plates, unsorted PBMC DNA underwent sequencing. Authors' analysis steps: ImmunoSEQ supplied junction-only sequences lacking quality scores, so filtering was different. Profiled with immunoSEQ multiplex PCR; TCRdb holds only in-frame clones, not every one. The V and J calls and clone size come from that table; D and trimming were worked out from the DNA. This table has about 470,000 clones, around 75% appearing once. This CDR3 has 15 amino acids. The germline V gene has CDR1 ENHRY and CDR2 SYGVKD. V lost 4 bases and J lost 1; bases outside the gene matches: 3. Note on this clone: No antigen is known for it.

Whole-study results and caveats: Among donors, clonotype sharing was expected to be affected by sequencing depth.

The sample was PBMCs. The source of this sequence is a woman aged 40-49 years in good health. Some clones in this sample may be carry-over from other donors' samples. The rearrangement joins TRBV10-3 to TRBJ2-3; TRBD2 aligns across 9 bases. The CDR3 nucleotides are TGTGCCATCAGTGCAATAGCGGGAGGCACAGATACGCAGTATTTT. This encodes CAISAIAGGTDTQYF.